This T cell receptor (beta chain) was captured in a study of CD8 T cells in ankylosing spondylitis. Broader study findings: The authors found the disease-linked clones to be CD8+ and relatively rare in peripheral blood.

TCRdb re-analysed the 5' RACE reads in MiXCR, keeping a single row per CDR3 protein. Of approximately 250,000 distinct CDR3 sequences listed, under 8.5% are singletons. V dropped 6 bases and J dropped 5; count of bases not matched to a gene: 11. The CDR3 extends over 15 amino acids. Ten or more counts support this clonotype. As yet, its antigen is unknown. Material for sequencing was blood, either unsorted or a sorted T cell fraction (not recorded which). This TCR derives from a female donor with ankylosing spondylitis or in good health (not recorded which). This chain connects TRBV12-3 or TRBV12-4 to TRBJ1-1; TRBD1 matches at 8 bases. Written as DNA, the CDR3 is TGTGCCAGCAGCTCCGGACAGGGATCAGAGACTGAAGCTTTCTTT. Translated, it gives CASSSGQGSETEAFF.